This T cell receptor (beta chain) is drawn from a study of regulatory and conventional T cells in RAG deficiency. The study, taken as a whole, reports: Omenn patients showed >85% Treg-Tconv overlap and shorter CDR3 lengths.

TCRdb keeps only in-frame clones here, not all; method: immunoSEQ multiplex PCR. The data show 45,000 to 50,000 clones, about 90% seen once. Conventional CD4+ T cells were sorted from blood as CD25-low CD127-high cells. A word on this clone: No antigen is known for it.

CDR1 MDHEN and CDR2 SYDVKM come from the germline V gene. With 6 bases clipped from V and 2 bases from J, the junction kept 6 bases outside the gene matches. The CDR3 loop spans 15 amino acids. This sample also appeared in a second study, on regulatory T cells. Per that study: Primers: 52 TRBV forward and 13 TRBJ reverse.

The TCR was taken from a human donor in good health. The chain couples TRBV28 to TRBJ2-3, with 9 positions matching TRBD2. Material for sequencing was CD4+ effector T cells sorted from blood. CDR3 DNA sequence: TGTGCCAGCAGCCACAGACTAGCGGCCACAGATACGCAGTATTTT. Residues: CASSHRLAATDTQYF. Based on the CDR3 plus reference TRBV28 and TRBJ2-3, the full variable domain is DVKVTQSSRYLVKRTGEKVFLECVQDMDHENMFWYRQDPGLGLRLIYFSYDVKMKEKGDIPEGYSVSREKKERFSLILESASTNQTSMYLCASSHRLAATDTQYFGPGTRLTVL.